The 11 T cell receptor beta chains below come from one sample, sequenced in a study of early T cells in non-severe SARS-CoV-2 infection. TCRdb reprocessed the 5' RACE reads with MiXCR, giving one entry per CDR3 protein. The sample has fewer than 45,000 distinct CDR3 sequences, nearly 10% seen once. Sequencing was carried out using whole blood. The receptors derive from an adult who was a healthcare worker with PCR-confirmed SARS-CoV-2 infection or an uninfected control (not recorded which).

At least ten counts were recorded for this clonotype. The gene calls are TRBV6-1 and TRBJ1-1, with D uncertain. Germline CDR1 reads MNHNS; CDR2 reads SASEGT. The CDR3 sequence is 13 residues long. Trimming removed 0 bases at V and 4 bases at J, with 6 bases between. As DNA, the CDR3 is TGTGCCAGCAGTGAAGCGCCAAGCACTGAAGCTTTCTTT. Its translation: CASSEAPSTEAFF.

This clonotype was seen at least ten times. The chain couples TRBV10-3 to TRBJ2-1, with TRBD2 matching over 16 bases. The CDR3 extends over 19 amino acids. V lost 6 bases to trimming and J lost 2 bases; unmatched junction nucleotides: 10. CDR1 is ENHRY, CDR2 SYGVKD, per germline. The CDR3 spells CAIRGRLGLAGGPYNEQFF. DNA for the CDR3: TGTGCCATCAGGGGAAGATTGGGACTAGCGGGGGGGCCCTACAATGAGCAGTTCTTC.

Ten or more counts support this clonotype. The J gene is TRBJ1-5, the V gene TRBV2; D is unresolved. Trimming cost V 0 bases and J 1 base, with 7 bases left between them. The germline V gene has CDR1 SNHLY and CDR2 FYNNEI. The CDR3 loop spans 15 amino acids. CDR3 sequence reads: CASSEAGGSNQPQHF. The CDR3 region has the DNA TGTGCCAGCAGTGAAGCGGGTGGGAGCAATCAGCCCCAGCATTTT.

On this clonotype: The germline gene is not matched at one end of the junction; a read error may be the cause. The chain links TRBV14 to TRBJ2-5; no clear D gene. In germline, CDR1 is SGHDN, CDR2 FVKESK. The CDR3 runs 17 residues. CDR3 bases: TGTGCCAGCAGCAAAGAAAAGAGACGGACGACCTTAGAGACCCAGTACTTC. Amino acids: CASSKEKRRTTLETQYF. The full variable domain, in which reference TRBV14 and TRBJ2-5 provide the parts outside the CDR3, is EAGVTQFPSHSVIEKGQTVTLRCDPISGHDNLYWYRRVMGKEIKFLLHFVKESKQDESGMPNNRFLAERTGGTYSTLKVQPAELEDSGVYFCASSKEKRRTTLETQYFGPGTRLLVL.

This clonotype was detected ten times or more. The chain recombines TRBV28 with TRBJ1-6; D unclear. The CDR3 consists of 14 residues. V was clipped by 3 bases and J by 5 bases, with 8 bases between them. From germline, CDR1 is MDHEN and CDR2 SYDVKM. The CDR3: CASSFYRDNSPLHF. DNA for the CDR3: TGTGCCAGCAGTTTTTACAGAGATAATTCACCCCTCCACTTT.

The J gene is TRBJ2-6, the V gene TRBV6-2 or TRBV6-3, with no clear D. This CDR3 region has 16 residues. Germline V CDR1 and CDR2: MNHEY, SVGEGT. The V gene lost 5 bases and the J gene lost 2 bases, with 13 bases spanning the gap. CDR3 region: CASSHRTAPGANVLTF. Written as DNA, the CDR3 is TGTGCCAGCAGTCACCGGACGGCCCCTGGGGCCAACGTCCTGACTTTC.

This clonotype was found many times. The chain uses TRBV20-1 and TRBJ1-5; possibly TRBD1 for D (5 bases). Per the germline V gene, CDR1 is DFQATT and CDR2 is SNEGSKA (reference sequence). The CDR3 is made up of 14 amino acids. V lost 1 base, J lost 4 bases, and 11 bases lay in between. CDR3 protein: CSARAQGPNQPQHF. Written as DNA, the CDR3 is TGCAGTGCTAGAGCTCAGGGCCCGAATCAGCCCCAGCATTTT.

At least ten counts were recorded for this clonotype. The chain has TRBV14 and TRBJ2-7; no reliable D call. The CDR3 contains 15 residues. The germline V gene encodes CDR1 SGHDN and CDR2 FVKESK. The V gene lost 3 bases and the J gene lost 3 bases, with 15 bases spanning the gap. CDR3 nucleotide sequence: TGTGCCAGCAGCCACTCCACGGAGAGGATCTACGAGCAGTACTTC. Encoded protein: CASSHSTERIYEQYF.

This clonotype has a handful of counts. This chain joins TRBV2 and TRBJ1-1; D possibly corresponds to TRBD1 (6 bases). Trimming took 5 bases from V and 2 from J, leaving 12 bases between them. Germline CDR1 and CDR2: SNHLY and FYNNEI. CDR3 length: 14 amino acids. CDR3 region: CASSKQGGNTEAFF. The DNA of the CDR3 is TGTGCCAGCAGTAAACAGGGTGGTAACACTGAAGCTTTCTTT. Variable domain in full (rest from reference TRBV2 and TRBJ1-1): EPEVTQTPSHQVTQMGQEVILRCVPISNHLYFYWYRQILGQKVEFLVSFYNNEISEKSEIFDDQFSVERPDGSNFTLKIRSTKLEDSAMYFCASSKQGGNTEAFFGQGTRLTVV.

For the CDR3, the DNA is TGCAGCGTTGACGGGACCGCCCAAGAGACCCAGTACTTC. Its translation is CSVDGTAQETQYF. The V gene is TRBV29-1, the J gene TRBJ2-5; D assignment may be TRBD1 or TRBD2 (5 bases each). The germline CDR1 and CDR2 sequences are SQVTM and ANQGSEA. CDR3 length equals 13 residues. Deletions cut 3 bases from V and 1 base from J, with 9 bases between.

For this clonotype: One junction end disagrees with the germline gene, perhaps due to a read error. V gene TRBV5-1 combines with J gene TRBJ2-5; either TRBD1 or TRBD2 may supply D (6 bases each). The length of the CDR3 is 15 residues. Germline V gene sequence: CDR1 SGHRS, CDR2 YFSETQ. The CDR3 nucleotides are TGCGCCAGCCGCTTTGAGGGGGGTTGGCAAGAGACCCAGTACTTC. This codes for CASRFEGGWQETQYF. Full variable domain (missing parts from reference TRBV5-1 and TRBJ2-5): KAGVTQTPRYLIKTRGQQVTLSCSPISGHRSVSWYQQTPGQGLQFLFEYFSETQRNKGNFPGRFSGRQFSNSRSEMNVSTLELGDSALYLCASRFEGGWQETQYFGPGTRLLVL.